This T cell receptor (beta chain) emerged from a study of T-cell memory formation after mild COVID-19. Study in general: Clusters of TCRs were largely donor specific. Study-wide results and limits: There was a balanced CD4/CD8 profile in clones contracting day 15 to 85, and later expanders leaned CD4+. Second-wave clones reaching peak frequency on day 37 lacked confirmed SARS-CoV-2 specificity.

TCRalpha and TCRbeta libraries used 5'RACE with constant-segment primers and UMIs. TCRdb fed the 5' RACE reads into MiXCR, producing one record per CDR3 protein. Of about 290,000 distinct CDR3 sequences listed, roughly 15% were seen once; the top ten hold approximately 23%. This clonotype has ten or more counts. The antigen is undetermined. The length of the CDR3 is 13 residues. V lost 5 bases and J lost 8; bases outside the gene matches: 6. The germline CDR1 and CDR2 sequences are SGHRS and YFSETQ. V gene TRBV5-1 combines with J gene TRBJ2-1; 8 nucleotides align to TRBD2. The sample taken for sequencing was PBMCs or a T cell subset sorted from them (not recorded which). The clonotype comes from a man in his late teens or twenties who had mild COVID-19 (a few samples of this study predate the infection). Cell type and time point are not known. The CDR3 loop reads CASSRAGVDEQFF. The CDR3, as DNA: TGCGCCAGCAGTCGAGCGGGGGTCGATGAGCAGTTCTTC.